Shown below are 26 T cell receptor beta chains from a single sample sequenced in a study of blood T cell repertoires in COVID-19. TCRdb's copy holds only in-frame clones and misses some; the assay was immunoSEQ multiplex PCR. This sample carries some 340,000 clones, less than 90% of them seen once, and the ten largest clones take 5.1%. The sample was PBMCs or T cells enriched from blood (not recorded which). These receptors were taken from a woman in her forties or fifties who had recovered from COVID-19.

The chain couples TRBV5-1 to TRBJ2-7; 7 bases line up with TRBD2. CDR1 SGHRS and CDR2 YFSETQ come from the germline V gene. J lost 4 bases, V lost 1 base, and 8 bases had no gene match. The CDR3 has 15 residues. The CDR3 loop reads CASSLFAGVGYEQYF. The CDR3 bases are TGCGCCAGCAGCTTGTTCGCGGGAGTCGGATACGAGCAGTACTTC.

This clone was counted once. The CDR3 DNA follows: TGTGCCAGCAGCTGGAGGGACGGGGGGTTAGCCTACGAGCAGTACTTC. Its translation is CASSWRDGGLAYEQYF. The V gene is TRBV5-6, the J gene TRBJ2-7; 7 bases align to TRBD2. CDR3 length equals 16 residues. The J segment lost 2 bases and the V segment lost 3 bases, leaving 11 bases of the junction unmatched. Germline CDR1 is SGHDT and CDR2 is YYEEEE.

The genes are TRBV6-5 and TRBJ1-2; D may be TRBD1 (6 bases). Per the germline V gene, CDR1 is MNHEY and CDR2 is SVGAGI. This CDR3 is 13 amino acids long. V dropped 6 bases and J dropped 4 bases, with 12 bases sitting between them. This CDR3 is CASSGQRGYGYTF. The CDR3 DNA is TGTGCCAGCAGCGGACAGAGGGGCTATGGCTACACCTTC.

CDR3 sequence: CASGRTGGFEQFF. CDR3 DNA sequence: TGTGCCAGCGGGAGGACAGGGGGCTTTGAGCAGTTCTTC. The V gene is TRBV7-3, the J gene TRBJ2-1; TRBD1 agrees at 11 bases. The V segment lost 8 bases and the J segment 9 bases; nucleotides outside the gene matches: 6. In germline, CDR1 is SGHTA, CDR2 FQGTGA. This CDR3 is built from 13 residues.

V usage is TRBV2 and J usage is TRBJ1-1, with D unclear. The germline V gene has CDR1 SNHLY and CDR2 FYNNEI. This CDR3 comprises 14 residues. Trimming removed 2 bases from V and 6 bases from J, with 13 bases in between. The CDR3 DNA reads TGTGCCAGCAGTGAATTGGTGAGGGTTGCTGAAGCTTTCTTT. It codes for CASSELVRVAEAFF.

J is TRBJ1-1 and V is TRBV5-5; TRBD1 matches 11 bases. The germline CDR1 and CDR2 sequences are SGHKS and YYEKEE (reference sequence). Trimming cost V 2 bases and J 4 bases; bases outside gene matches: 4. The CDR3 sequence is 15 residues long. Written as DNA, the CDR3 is TGTGCCAGCAGCTTCGGGACAGGGGGGGTCACTGAAGCTTTCTTT. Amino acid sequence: CASSFGTGGVTEAFF.

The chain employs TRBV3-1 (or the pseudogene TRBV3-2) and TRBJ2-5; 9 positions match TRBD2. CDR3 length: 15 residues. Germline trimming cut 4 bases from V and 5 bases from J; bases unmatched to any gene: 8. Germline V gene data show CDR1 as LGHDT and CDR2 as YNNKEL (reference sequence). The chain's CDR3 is CASSPERGAVETQYF. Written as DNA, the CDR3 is TGTGCCAGCAGCCCAGAGCGGGGGGCCGTGGAGACCCAGTACTTC.

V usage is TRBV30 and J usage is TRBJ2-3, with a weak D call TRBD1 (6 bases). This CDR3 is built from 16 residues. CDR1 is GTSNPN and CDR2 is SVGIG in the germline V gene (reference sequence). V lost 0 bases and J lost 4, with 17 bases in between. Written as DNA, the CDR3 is TGTGCCTGGAGTGTACCCTTCAGGGGTAGTGCAGATACGCAGTATTTT. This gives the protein CAWSVPFRGSADTQYF.

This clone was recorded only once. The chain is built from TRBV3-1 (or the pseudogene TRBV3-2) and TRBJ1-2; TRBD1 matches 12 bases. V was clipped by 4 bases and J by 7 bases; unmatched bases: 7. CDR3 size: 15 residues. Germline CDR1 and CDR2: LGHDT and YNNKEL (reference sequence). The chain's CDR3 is CASSRTVGQGAGYTF. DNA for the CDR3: TGTGCCAGCAGCCGGACGGTGGGACAGGGGGCTGGCTACACCTTC.

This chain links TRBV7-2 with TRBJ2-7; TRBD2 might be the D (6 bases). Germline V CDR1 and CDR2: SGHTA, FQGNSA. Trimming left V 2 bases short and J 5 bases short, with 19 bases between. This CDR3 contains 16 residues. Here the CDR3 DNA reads TGTGCCAGCAGCTTATTGTTCCAGGGCGGGGCCGACGAGCAGTACTTC. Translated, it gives CASSLLFQGGADEQYF.

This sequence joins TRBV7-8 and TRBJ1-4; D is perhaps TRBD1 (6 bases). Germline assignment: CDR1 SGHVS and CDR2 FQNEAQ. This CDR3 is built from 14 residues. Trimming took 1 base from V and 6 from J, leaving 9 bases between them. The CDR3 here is CASSLGAGDEKLFF. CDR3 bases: TGTGCCAGCAGCTTAGGAGCAGGGGATGAAAAACTGTTTTTT.

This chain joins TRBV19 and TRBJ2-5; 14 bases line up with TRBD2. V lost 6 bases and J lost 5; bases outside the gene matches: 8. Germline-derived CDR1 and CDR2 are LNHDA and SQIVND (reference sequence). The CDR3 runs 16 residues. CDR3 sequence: CASRTTSGRASETQYF. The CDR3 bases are TGTGCCAGTAGAACGACTAGCGGGAGGGCCTCGGAGACCCAGTACTTC.

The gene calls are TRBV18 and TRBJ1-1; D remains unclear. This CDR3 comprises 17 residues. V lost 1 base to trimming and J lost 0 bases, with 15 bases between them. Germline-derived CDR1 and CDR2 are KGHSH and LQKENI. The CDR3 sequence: CASSPLNPPTVNTEAFF. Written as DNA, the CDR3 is TGTGCCAGCTCACCACTCAACCCACCGACTGTGAACACTGAAGCTTTCTTT. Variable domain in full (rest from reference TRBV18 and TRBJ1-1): NAGVMQNPRHLVRRRGQEARLRCSPMKGHSHVYWYRQLPEEGLKFMVYLQKENIIDESGMPKERFSAEFPKEGPSILRIQQVVRGDSAAYFCASSPLNPPTVNTEAFFGQGTRLTVV.

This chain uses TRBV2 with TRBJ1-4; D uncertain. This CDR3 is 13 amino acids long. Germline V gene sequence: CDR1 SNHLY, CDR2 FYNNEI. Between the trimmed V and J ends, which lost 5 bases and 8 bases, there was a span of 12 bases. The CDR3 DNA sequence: TGTGCCAGCAGTCGTTGGCTGTACGAAAAACTGTTTTTT. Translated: CASSRWLYEKLFF.

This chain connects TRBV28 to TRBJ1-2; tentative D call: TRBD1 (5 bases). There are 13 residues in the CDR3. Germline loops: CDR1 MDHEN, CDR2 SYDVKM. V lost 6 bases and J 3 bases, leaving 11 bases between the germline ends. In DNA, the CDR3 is TGTGCCAGCAGCGAGGGAGGGGACTATGGCTACACCTTC. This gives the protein CASSEGGDYGYTF.

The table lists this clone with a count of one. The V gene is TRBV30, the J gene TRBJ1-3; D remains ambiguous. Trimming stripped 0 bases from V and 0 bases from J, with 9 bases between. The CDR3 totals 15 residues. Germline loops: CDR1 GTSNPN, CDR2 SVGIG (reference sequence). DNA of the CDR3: TGTGCCTGGAGTGTAAACGGTCTCTCTGGAAACACCATATATTTT. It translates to CAWSVNGLSGNTIYF.

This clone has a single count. The CDR3 nucleotides read TGCGCCAGCAGCAGACAGGGGGCCCCTGAAGCTTTCTTT. Translating gives CASSRQGAPEAFF. The J gene is TRBJ1-1, the V gene TRBV5-1; 10 bases are a match to TRBD1. Germline-derived CDR1 and CDR2 are SGHRS and YFSETQ. V dropped 4 bases and J dropped 6; count of bases not matched to a gene: 3. The CDR3 totals 13 residues.

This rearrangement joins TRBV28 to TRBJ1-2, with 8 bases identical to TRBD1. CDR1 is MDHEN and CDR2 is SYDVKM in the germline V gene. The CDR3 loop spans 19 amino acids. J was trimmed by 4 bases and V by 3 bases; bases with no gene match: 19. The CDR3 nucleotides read TGTGCCAGCAGTTTCCTACGGACCCGTCAGGGGGCTCATAGCTATGGCTACACCTTC. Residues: CASSFLRTRQGAHSYGYTF.

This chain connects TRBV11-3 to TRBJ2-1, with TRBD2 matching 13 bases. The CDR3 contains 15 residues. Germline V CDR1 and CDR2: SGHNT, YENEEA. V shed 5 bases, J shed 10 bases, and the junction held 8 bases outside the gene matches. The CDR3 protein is CASSELAGGPWEQFF. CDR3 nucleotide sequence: TGTGCCAGCAGCGAACTAGCGGGGGGGCCCTGGGAGCAGTTCTTC.

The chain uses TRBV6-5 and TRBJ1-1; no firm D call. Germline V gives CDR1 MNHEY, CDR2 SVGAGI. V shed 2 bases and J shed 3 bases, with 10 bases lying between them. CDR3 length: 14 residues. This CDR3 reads CASSYGGVDTEAFF. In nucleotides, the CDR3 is TGTGCCAGCAGTTACGGCGGGGTTGACACTGAAGCTTTCTTT.

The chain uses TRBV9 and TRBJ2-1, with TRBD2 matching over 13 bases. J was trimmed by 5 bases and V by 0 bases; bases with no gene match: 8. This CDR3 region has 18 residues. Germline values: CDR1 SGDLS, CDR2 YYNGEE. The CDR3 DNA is TGTGCCAGCAGCGTAGCGGTTCGTACTAGCGGGGGGGACAATGAGCAGTTCTTC. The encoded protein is CASSVAVRTSGGDNEQFF.

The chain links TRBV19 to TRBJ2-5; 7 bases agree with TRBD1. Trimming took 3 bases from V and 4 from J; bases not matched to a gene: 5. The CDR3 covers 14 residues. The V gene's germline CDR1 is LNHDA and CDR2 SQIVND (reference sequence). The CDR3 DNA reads TGTGCCAGTAGTATTAAGTCAGGGGGAGAGACCCAGTACTTC. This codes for CASSIKSGGETQYF.

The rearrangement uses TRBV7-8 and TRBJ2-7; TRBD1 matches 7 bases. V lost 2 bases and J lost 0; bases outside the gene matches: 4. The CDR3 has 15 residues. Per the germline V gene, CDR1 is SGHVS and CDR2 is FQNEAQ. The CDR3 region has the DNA TGTGCCAGCAGCTTATTAGGGACAGACTCCTACGAGCAGTACTTC. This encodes CASSLLGTDSYEQYF.

CDR3 sequence (DNA): TGTGCCAGCAGTGCGCGGCAGGGCTATAATTCACCCCTCCACTTT. This gives the protein CASSARQGYNSPLHF. This chain uses TRBV2 with TRBJ1-6, with TRBD1 as a possible D gene (5 bases). The V end was cut by 4 bases, the J end by 3 bases, with 10 bases between. CDR3 size: 15 residues. Germline V CDR1 and CDR2: SNHLY, FYNNEI. Using reference TRBV2 and TRBJ1-6 for the parts outside the CDR3, the full variable domain is EPEVTQTPSHQVTQMGQEVILRCVPISNHLYFYWYRQILGQKVEFLVSFYNNEISEKSEIFDDQFSVERPDGSNFTLKIRSTKLEDSAMYFCASSARQGYNSPLHFGNGTRLTVT.

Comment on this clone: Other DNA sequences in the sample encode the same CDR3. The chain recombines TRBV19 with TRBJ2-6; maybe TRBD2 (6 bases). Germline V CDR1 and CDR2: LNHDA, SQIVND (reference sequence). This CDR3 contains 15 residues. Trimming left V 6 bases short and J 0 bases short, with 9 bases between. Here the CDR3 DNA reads TGTGCCAGTAGCGCGGGGACCTCTGGGGCCAACGTCCTGACTTTC. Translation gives CASSAGTSGANVLTF.

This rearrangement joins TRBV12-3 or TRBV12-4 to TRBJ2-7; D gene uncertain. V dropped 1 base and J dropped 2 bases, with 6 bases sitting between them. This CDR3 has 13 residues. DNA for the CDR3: TGTGCCAGCAGTTTAGACTCCACCTACGAGCAGTACTTC. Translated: CASSLDSTYEQYF.